This T cell receptor (beta chain) derives from a study of human T cells and chemical hapten exposure. Authors' methods: Counting gave a median of approximately 96,000 TCRs per sample, with values ranging from about 20,000 to 750,000. TCRdb reprocessed the RACE reads via MiXCR and lists one record per CDR3 protein. The V and J calls, along with clone size, are taken from TCRdb and not from the paper's own processing. The table includes 150,000 to 200,000 distinct CDR3 sequences, around 13% detected once. Time point given: patch test 1, 2 weeks after DPC sensitization. Treatment denoted: therapeutic diphenylcyclopropenone sensitization with weekly scalp DPC. Alopecia patients, 18 to 70 years old and DPC-suitable, served as donors. The TCR sequence derives from a woman in her twenties or thirties with alopecia areata. Some clones in this sample may be carry-over from other donors' samples. Sequencing used whole blood, obtained in connection with sensitization to the hapten diphenylcyclopropenone (DPC).

CDR3 in amino acids: CASSALAGGADTQYF. In DNA, the CDR3 is TGCGCCAGCAGCGCACTAGCGGGGGGCGCAGATACGCAGTATTTT. The chain employs TRBV10-1 and TRBJ2-3; 12 positions agree with TRBD2. The CDR3 runs 15 residues. Germline CDR1 WNHNN, CDR2 SYGVQD (reference sequence). J was trimmed by 4 bases and V by 6 bases; bases with no gene match: 5.